A selection of T cell receptor beta chains follows, all from one sample in a study of cytomegalovirus exposure and HLA in healthy donors. TCRdb's copy holds only in-frame clones and misses some; the assay was immunoSEQ multiplex PCR. The profile shows 100,000 to 150,000 clones, 75% to 85% of them singletons. The sequencing input was PBMCs. The receptors stem from a man between 40 and 49 years old in good health and CMV-seronegative. The CDR3 runs from the conserved cysteine through the conserved F or W. D genes are given only for firm matches. Some rows have no size entry. The others give once, few or many, or a class for an expanded clone.

D | J | V | size | length | CDR3 | DNA
NA | TRBJ1-5 | TRBV10-3 | NA | 11 | CAISESGTQHF | TGTGCCATCAGTGAGTCAGGGACACAACATTTT
NA | TRBJ1-5 | TRBV29-1 | NA | 13 | CSVAKGINQPQHF | TGCAGCGTTGCTAAGGGGATCAATCAGCCCCAGCATTTT
TRBD2 | TRBJ2-5 | TRBV6-1 | NA | 15 | CASSEIAGVLETQYF | TGTGCCAGCAGCGAAATAGCGGGAGTTTTGGAGACCCAGTACTTC
NA | TRBJ2-7 | TRBV18 | NA | 15 | CASSPQTGVGYEQYF | TGTGCCAGCTCACCCCAGACGGGGGTCGGATACGAGCAGTACTTC
TRBD1 | TRBJ2-5 | TRBV5-1 | NA | 13 | CASSLGQGETQYF | TGCGCCAGCAGCTTGGGACAGGGAGAGACCCAGTACTTC
TRBD2 | TRBJ2-7 | TRBV7-3 | NA | 11 | CASRGRDEQYF | TGTGCCAGCAGGGGGAGGGACGAGCAGTACTTC
TRBD1 | TRBJ1-5 | TRBV7-8 | NA | 16 | CASSLGPQGAGQPQHF | TGTGCCAGCAGCTTAGGTCCCCAGGGGGCTGGGCAGCCCCAGCATTTT
NA | TRBJ1-5 | TRBV2 | few | 13 | CASQTGLNQPQHF | TGTGCCAGCCAAACAGGGCTCAATCAGCCCCAGCATTTT
NA | TRBJ1-2 | TRBV27 | NA | 13 | CASSWAGDNGYTF | TGTGCCAGCAGTTGGGCAGGGGACAATGGCTACACCTTC
NA | TRBJ2-6 | TRBV4-1 | NA | 18 | CASSQDNQKLGGANVLTF | TGCGCCAGCAGCCAAGATAACCAAAAACTAGGGGGGGCCAACGTCCTGACTTTC
NA | TRBJ1-2 | TRBV27 | NA | 13 | CASSFGEQYGYTF | TGTGCCAGCAGTTTCGGGGAACAATATGGCTACACCTTC
NA | TRBJ1-1 | TRBV19 | NA | 14 | CASSWGLGNTEAFF | TGTGCCAGTAGTTGGGGACTGGGGAACACTGAAGCTTTCTTT
NA | TRBJ1-3 | TRBV29-1 | NA | 13 | CSVATGYGNTIYF | TGCAGCGTCGCTACAGGGTATGGAAACACCATATATTTT
NA | TRBJ2-1 | TRBV28 | NA | 16 | CASSSRPEMSYNEQFF | TGTGCCAGCAGTTCTAGACCTGAGATGTCCTACAATGAGCAGTTCTTC
TRBD2 | TRBJ2-2 | TRBV29-1 | NA | 14 | CSGSRGGRTGELFF | TGCAGCGGGTCCCGGGGGGGGCGAACCGGGGAGCTGTTTTTT
TRBD1 | TRBJ1-1 | TRBV6-4 | few | 14 | CASSEGQENAEAFF | TGTGCCAGCAGTGAAGGACAGGAGAACGCTGAAGCTTTCTTT
NA | TRBJ2-3 | TRBV7-3 | NA | 14 | CASGHGGNTDTQYF | TGTGCCTCGGGACACGGTGGGAACACAGATACGCAGTATTTT
TRBD2 | TRBJ2-3 | TRBV7-3 | NA | 15 | CASSLGTTPTDTQYF | TGTGCCAGCAGCTTAGGGACTACCCCCACAGATACGCAGTATTTT
NA | TRBJ1-2 | TRBV28 | NA | 17 | CASSATVGRTTDYGYTF | TGTGCCAGCAGTGCCACCGTTGGGCGCACAACTGACTATGGCTACACCTTC
NA | TRBJ2-7 | TRBV7-2 | NA | 15 | CASSHRGAGDYEQYF | TGTGCCAGCAGCCATCGGGGGGCGGGAGACTACGAGCAGTACTTC
NA | TRBJ2-1 | TRBV5-4 | NA | 15 | CASSGASSTYNEQFF | TGTGCCAGCAGCGGGGCTAGTTCTACCTACAATGAGCAGTTCTTC
NA | TRBJ2-5 | TRBV19 | NA | 16 | CASSMTPQGLEETQYF | TGTGCCAGTAGTATGACCCCACAGGGTCTGGAAGAGACCCAGTACTTC
NA | TRBJ2-1 | TRBV18 | NA | 15 | CASSTSDSSYNEQFF | TGTGCCAGCTCAACTTCAGACAGCTCCTACAATGAGCAGTTCTTC
NA | TRBJ2-5 | TRBV2 | NA | 15 | CASSLRLGGPETQYF | TGTGCCAGCAGCCTCAGACTAGGAGGTCCAGAGACCCAGTACTTC
TRBD1 | TRBJ2-2 | TRBV7-6 | NA | 16 | CASSLRQGGNTGELFF | TGTGCCAGCAGCCTCCGACAGGGGGGGAACACCGGGGAGCTGTTTTTT
NA | TRBJ2-3 | TRBV5-1 | NA | 14 | CASSINQQGDTQYF | TGCGCCAGCAGCATTAACCAACAGGGAGATACGCAGTATTTT
NA | TRBJ1-2 | TRBV30 | NA | 13 | CAWRSAANYGYTF | TGTGCCTGGAGATCGGCGGCTAACTATGGCTACACCTTC
NA | TRBJ2-7 | TRBV5-1 | NA | 16 | CASSLEGGALLYEQYF | TGCGCCAGCAGCTTGGAGGGGGGGGCGCTTCTCTACGAGCAGTACTTC
NA | TRBJ2-3 | TRBV6-1 | NA | 16 | CASSEGAGADTDTQYF | TGTGCCAGCAGTGAGGGGGCGGGAGCCGACACAGATACGCAGTATTTT
NA | TRBJ2-3 | TRBV18 | NA | 15 | CASSPEGRRTDTQYF | TGTGCCAGCTCACCAGAGGGCAGGAGGACAGATACGCAGTATTTT
NA | TRBJ1-5 | TRBV28 | NA | 16 | CASRPTGLTSNQPQHF | TGTGCCAGCAGGCCCACAGGGCTTACTAGCAATCAGCCCCAGCATTTT
NA | TRBJ1-5 | TRBV2 | few | 15 | CASSGLDPGMGPQHF | TGTGCCAGCAGTGGGTTGGATCCGGGGATGGGACCCCAGCATTTT
TRBD1 | TRBJ1-4 | TRBV28 | NA | 14 | CASSRGQGWEKLFF | TGTGCCAGCAGTCGGGGACAGGGCTGGGAAAAACTGTTTTTT
TRBD1 | TRBJ1-4 | TRBV25-1 | NA | 14 | CASSVRGANEKLFF | TGTGCCAGCAGTGTCAGGGGGGCTAATGAAAAACTGTTTTTT